These T cell receptor beta chains were read from a single sample in a study of cytomegalovirus exposure and HLA in healthy donors. Measured with immunoSEQ multiplex PCR; TCRdb has only the in-frame clones, and not every one. Counted here are under 110,000 clones, over 75% occurring once; the ten biggest clones make up about 3.6%. Input material: PBMCs. The receptor source for this set is a man aged 55 to 70 in good health and CMV-seronegative. The CDR3 runs from the conserved cysteine through the conserved F or W. The D gene is left open where the match is weak. Clone size is stated in some rows and not others, as once, few, many or a class when expanded.

clone_size j_call v_call d_call cdr3_nt cdr3_aa
. TRBJ1-2 TRBV9 TRBD1 TGTGCCAGCAGCGTAGTTGGGGACAGCCCTTACTACACCTTC CASSVVGDSPYYTF
. TRBJ2-3 TRBV5-1 . TGCGCCAGCAGCTCGGAGACCTCAGATACGCAGTATTTT CASSSETSDTQYF
medium-sized TRBJ1-1 TRBV11-2 . TGTGCCAGCAGCTTAGATTTAGAGGGTGCGGGGGCAGTGAACACTGAAGCTTTCTTT CASSLDLEGAGAVNTEAFF
. TRBJ2-5 TRBV4-3 . TGCGCCAGCAGCCAGGAAACAGGGAGGGGGAAGACCCAGTACTTC CASSQETGRGKTQYF
. TRBJ2-1 TRBV5-4 TRBD2 TGTGCCAGCAGCCCTAGCGGGGGAGCCTCCTACAATGAGCAGTTCTTC CASSPSGGASYNEQFF
. TRBJ1-3 TRBV5-6 TRBD1 TGTGCCAGCAGCTTCCGGGACAGGTTTTCATCCTCTGGAAACACCATATATTTT CASSFRDRFSSSGNTIYF
. TRBJ1-2 TRBV18 . TGTGCCAGCTCCCAAGAGCGTTCCTATGGCTACACCTTC CASSQERSYGYTF
few TRBJ2-2 TRBV5-8 TRBD1 TGTGCCAGCAGCTCGGGACAGGGGGCTAACACCGGGGAGCTGTTTTTT CASSSGQGANTGELFF
few TRBJ1-2 TRBV15 . TGTGCCACCAGCAGAGGTAACATGGAGGGAGGCTACACCTTC CATSRGNMEGGYTF
. TRBJ1-1 TRBV10-3 . TGTGCCATCAGAGCAGGGGTGGGAGGGGAGAACACTGAAGCTTTCTTT CAIRAGVGGENTEAFF
. TRBJ1-2 TRBV5-4 TRBD1 TGTGCCAGCAGCTACCTGACAGGGCTTAACTATGGCTACACCTTC CASSYLTGLNYGYTF
once TRBJ1-2 TRBV10-3 . TGTGCCATCAGAGAACAGGGATTGGACTATGGCTACACCTTC CAIREQGLDYGYTF
. TRBJ1-5 TRBV18 TRBD1 TGTGCCAGCTCACCCAGACAGGGGCAGGAGGGCAATCAGCCCCAGCATTTT CASSPRQGQEGNQPQHF
. TRBJ2-1 TRBV11-2 TRBD1 TGTGCCAGCAGCGGAGGAGGGACAGGGCGCAATGAGCAGTTCTTC CASSGGGTGRNEQFF
few TRBJ1-6 TRBV14 . TGTGCCAGCAGCCAACTACAGAATAATTCACCCCTCCACTTT CASSQLQNNSPLHF
. TRBJ1-2 TRBV6-5 TRBD1 TGTGCCAGCACCACAGGGGTTTGGTCGGGGGGCTACACCTTC CASTTGVWSGGYTF
. TRBJ2-3 TRBV18 . TGTGCCAGCTCAGGTCCCCGAGGCGATACGCAGTATTTT CASSGPRGDTQYF
once TRBJ1-1 TRBV25-1 . TGTGCCAGCAGTGAATATTGGCACACTGAAGCTTTCTTT CASSEYWHTEAFF
. TRBJ1-3 TRBV28 . TGTGCCAGCAGTCTCCCGGTCGGCTCTGGAAACACCATATATTTT CASSLPVGSGNTIYF
. TRBJ2-1 TRBV7-8 . TGTGCCAGCAGCCCCCCCCTGAGGCTAGCTGGAAATGAGCAGTTCTTC CASSPPLRLAGNEQFF
. TRBJ2-1 TRBV28 TRBD2 TGTGCCAGTTTCAGCGGGGTTACCTACAATGAGCAGTTCTTC CASFSGVTYNEQFF
few TRBJ1-1 TRBV30 TRBD1 TGTGCCTGGAAATGGGGGACAGGGAACACTGAAGCTTTCTTT CAWKWGTGNTEAFF
. TRBJ1-5 TRBV27 TRBD1 TGTGCCAGCAGCTATGACAGGGGACGGCAGCCCCAGCATTTT CASSYDRGRQPQHF
once TRBJ1-1 TRBV27 . TGTGCCAGCAGTTTATCCAGGGGCGTTGAAGCTTTCTTT CASSLSRGVEAFF
. TRBJ2-1 TRBV7-3 TRBD2 TGTGCCAGCAGCTTAGGGACTAGCGGGGGAAAGTTCTTC CASSLGTSGGKFF
. TRBJ2-4 TRBV7-6 TRBD1 TGTGCCAGCAGCGTCGGGACAGAGTACATTCAGTACTTC CASSVGTEYIQYF
. TRBJ2-3 TRBV29-1 . TGCAGCGTTACGGCGGGGGCCTTCACAGATACGCAGTATTTT CSVTAGAFTDTQYF
. TRBJ1-2 TRBV5-4 TRBD1 TGTGCCAGCAGCTTGGGGACAGGGAACTATGGCTACACCTTC CASSLGTGNYGYTF
once TRBJ1-1 TRBV10-3 . TGTGCCATCAGTGAGACCGGGGGTAACACTGAAGCTTTCTTT CAISETGGNTEAFF
. TRBJ1-2 TRBV5-1 TRBD1 TGCGCCAGCAGCTTCCGACAGGGAACTAACTATGGCTACACCTTC CASSFRQGTNYGYTF
. TRBJ2-2 TRBV10-1 . TGCGCCAGCAGTGGGGGGCCCTGGGGAAGCGGGGAGCTGTTTTTT CASSGGPWGSGELFF
. TRBJ2-5 TRBV19 . TGTGCCAGTAGTTGGGCGGAGACCCAGTACTTC CASSWAETQYF
. TRBJ1-5 TRBV18 . TGTGCCAGCTCACCACTTGCGGATAATCAGCCCCAGCATTTT CASSPLADNQPQHF
. TRBJ1-2 TRBV19 . TGTGCCAGTAGTTTTTACTCACAGGGATCCTATGGCTACACCTTC CASSFYSQGSYGYTF
. TRBJ2-5 TRBV2 . TGTGCCAGCAGTGGAGAATCCCAAGAGACCCAGTACTTC CASSGESQETQYF
. TRBJ2-5 TRBV6-6 . TGTGCCAGCAGTTATCCGGGGGATAAAGAGACCCAGTACTTC CASSYPGDKETQYF
. TRBJ2-7 TRBV7-9 TRBD1 TGTGCCAGCAGCTTAGTATGGGACAGGGGGAGTGGGGAGCAGTACTTC CASSLVWDRGSGEQYF
once TRBJ2-1 TRBV10-3 . TGTGCCATCGGGGGGAGAGAGAGCTCCTACAATGAGCAGTTCTTC CAIGGRESSYNEQFF
. TRBJ1-5 TRBV5-1 . TGCGCCAGCAGCTTGGGAGGGATTAGCAATCAGCCCCAGCATTTT CASSLGGISNQPQHF
. TRBJ1-4 TRBV4-3 . TGCGCCAGCAGCCCCCAGTACGGACAGTTTAATGAAAAACTGTTTTTT CASSPQYGQFNEKLFF
. TRBJ1-2 TRBV25-1 TRBD1 TGTGCCAGCAGGGGGACAGATCTTAAGGGCTGCACCTTC CASRGTDLKGCTF
. TRBJ2-5 TRBV14 . TGTGCCAGCAGCCAAGTTAGAGAGACCCAGTACTTC CASSQVRETQYF
. TRBJ2-7 TRBV25-1 . TGTGCCAGCAGTGAAGGGGGGTCTGCCTACGAGCAGTACTTC CASSEGGSAYEQYF
few TRBJ1-2 TRBV13 . TGTGCCAGCAGCTTAGGCCAATACGGATCGGCGGGCTATGGCTACACCTTC CASSLGQYGSAGYGYTF
. TRBJ1-3 TRBV5-1 . TGCGCCAGCAGCTTAAGCCCTGGACAGCTTGGAAACACCATATATTTT CASSLSPGQLGNTIYF
. TRBJ2-2 TRBV7-6 . TGTGCCAGCAGCTCTCCTTCCGCTTCAGCCGGGGAGCTGTTTTTT CASSSPSASAGELFF
medium-sized TRBJ1-1 TRBV27 . TGTGCCAGCAGTTTATCATTCCGGACTGTTGAAGCTTTCTTT CASSLSFRTVEAFF
. TRBJ1-1 TRBV5-1 . TGCGCCAGCAGCTTGGCCGAGTCATTGAACACTGAAGCTTTCTTT CASSLAESLNTEAFF
. TRBJ2-1 TRBV4-1 . TGCGCCAGCAGCTCATCAGGGTACAATGAGCAGTTCTTC CASSSSGYNEQFF
. TRBJ2-7 TRBV9 . TGTGCCAGCAGCGTTGCTCAGGGATACGAGCAGTACTTC CASSVAQGYEQYF
once TRBJ2-7 TRBV10-3 TRBD1 TGTGCCATCAGTGAAACCACCGGGACAGGATCCTACGAGCAGTACTTC CAISETTGTGSYEQYF
. TRBJ2-5 TRBV12-1 . TGTGCCAGCAGTTCCATTCAGGGGGAGGAAGAGACCCAGTACTTC CASSSIQGEEETQYF
. TRBJ1-2 TRBV6-6 TRBD1 TGTGCCAGCAGTCGGGACAGGGGGCGCGGCAGGGATGGCTACACCTTC CASSRDRGRGRDGYTF
. TRBJ2-5 TRBV5-4 TRBD2 TGTGCCAGCTCCAGACTAGCGGGAGTCCAAGAGACCCAGTACTTC CASSRLAGVQETQYF
once TRBJ1-5 TRBV6-1 TRBD1 TGTGCCAGCAGTGCCGACAGGGCTGACAATCAGCCCCAGCATTTT CASSADRADNQPQHF
. TRBJ1-1 TRBV27 TRBD1 TGTGCCAGCAGTTCCCCCGGGACAGTGAACACTGAAGCTTTCTTT CASSSPGTVNTEAFF
. TRBJ2-6 TRBV6-1 . TGTGCCAGCAGTGAAATGACAGCTGGGGCCAACGTCCTGACTTTC CASSEMTAGANVLTF
. TRBJ2-3 TRBV27 . TGTGCCAGCAGTTCTCCCGCGCAGGGTAGGCCAGATACGCAGTATTTT CASSSPAQGRPDTQYF
. TRBJ1-6 TRBV6-5 . TGTGCCAGCAGTTACCAGGGTCGAGATAATTCACCCCTCCACTTT CASSYQGRDNSPLHF